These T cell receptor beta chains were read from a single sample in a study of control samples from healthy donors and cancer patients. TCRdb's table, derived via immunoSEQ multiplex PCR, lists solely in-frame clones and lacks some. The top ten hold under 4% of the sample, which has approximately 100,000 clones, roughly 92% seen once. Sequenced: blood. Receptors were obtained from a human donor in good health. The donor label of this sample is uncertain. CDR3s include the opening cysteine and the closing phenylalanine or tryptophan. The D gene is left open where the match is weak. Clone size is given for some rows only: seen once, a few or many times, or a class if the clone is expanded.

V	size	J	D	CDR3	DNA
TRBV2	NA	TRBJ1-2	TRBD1	CASSAQGAIYGYTF	TGTGCCAGCAGTGCGCAGGGGGCCATCTATGGCTACACCTTC
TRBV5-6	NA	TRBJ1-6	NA	CASSKFHNSPLHF	TGTGCCAGCAGCAAATTCCATAATTCACCCCTCCACTTT
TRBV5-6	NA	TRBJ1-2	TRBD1	CASSLGRGGGYTF	TGTGCCAGCAGCTTGGGCAGGGGGGGTGGCTACACCTTC
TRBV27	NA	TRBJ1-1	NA	CASSWQATGPKGTEAFF	TGTGCCAGCAGTTGGCAAGCTACAGGGCCTAAGGGCACTGAAGCTTTCTTT
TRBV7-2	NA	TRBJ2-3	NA	CASSSARGGVITDTQYF	TGTGCCAGCAGCTCCGCCCGGGGCGGGGTGATCACAGATACGCAGTATTTT
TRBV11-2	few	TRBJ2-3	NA	CASSLRRVQTSTDTQYF	TGTGCCAGCAGCCTCCGACGGGTACAAACTAGCACAGATACGCAGTATTTT
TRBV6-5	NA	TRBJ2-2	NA	CASRRDGLTGELFF	TGTGCCAGCAGACGGGACGGTCTCACCGGGGAGCTGTTTTTT
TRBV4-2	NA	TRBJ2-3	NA	CASSQGESTDTQYF	TGTGCCAGCAGCCAAGGCGAGAGCACAGATACGCAGTATTTT
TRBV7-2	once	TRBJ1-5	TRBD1	CASSLGTGAHNQPQHF	TGTGCCAGCAGCTTGGGGACAGGCGCCCACAATCAGCCCCAGCATTTT
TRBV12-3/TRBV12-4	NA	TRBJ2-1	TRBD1	CASKGRGPDEQFF	TGTGCCAGTAAAGGAAGGGGGCCAGATGAGCAGTTCTTC
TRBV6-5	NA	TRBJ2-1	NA	CASSYTPGLEQFF	TGTGCCAGCAGTTACACCCCGGGACTTGAGCAGTTCTTC
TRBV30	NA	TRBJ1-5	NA	CAWSEGTNQPQHF	TGTGCCTGGAGTGAGGGGACAAATCAGCCCCAGCATTTT
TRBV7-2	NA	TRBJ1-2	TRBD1	CASSLTGDGYTF	TGTGCCAGCAGCTTGACAGGGGATGGCTACACCTTC
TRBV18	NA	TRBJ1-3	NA	CASSSATDSFSGNTIYF	TGTGCCAGCTCATCGGCCACAGACTCCTTCTCTGGAAACACCATATATTTT
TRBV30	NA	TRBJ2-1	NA	CAWDGMTRDNEQFF	TGTGCCTGGGACGGGATGACCAGGGACAATGAGCAGTTCTTC
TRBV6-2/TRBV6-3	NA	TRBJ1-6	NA	CASSTPYREDSYNSPLHF	TGTGCCAGCAGTACCCCTTACAGGGAGGACTCCTATAATTCACCCCTCCACTTT
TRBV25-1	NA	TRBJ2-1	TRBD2	CASSEFTSGGAPTNEQFF	TGTGCCAGCAGTGAATTCACTAGCGGGGGGGCCCCTACAAATGAGCAGTTCTTC
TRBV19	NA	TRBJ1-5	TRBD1	CASSTIGQGDQPQHF	TGTGCCAGTAGTACCATAGGACAGGGCGATCAGCCCCAGCATTTT
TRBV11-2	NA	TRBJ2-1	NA	CASSFSYEQFF	TGTGCCAGCAGCTTTAGCTATGAGCAGTTCTTC
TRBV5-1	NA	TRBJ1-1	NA	CASSLHLDSQVNTEAFF	TGCGCCAGCAGCTTACACCTCGACAGTCAAGTGAACACTGAAGCTTTCTTT
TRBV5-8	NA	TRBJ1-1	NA	CASSLVVEAFF	TGTGCCAGCAGCTTGGTGGTTGAAGCTTTCTTT
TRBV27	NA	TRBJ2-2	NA	CASSGGTGPTGELFF	TGTGCCAGCAGTGGCGGTACAGGGCCCACCGGGGAGCTGTTTTTT
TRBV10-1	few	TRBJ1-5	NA	CASSEDRSKYQPQHF	TGCGCCAGCAGTGAAGACAGGTCAAAGTATCAGCCCCAGCATTTT
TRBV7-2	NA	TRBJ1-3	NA	CASSLSRSSTIYF	TGTGCCAGCAGCCTTTCCCGCTCTTCAACCATATATTTT
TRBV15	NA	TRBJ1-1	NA	CATSREKGLNTEAFF	TGTGCCACCAGCAGAGAAAAGGGGCTGAACACTGAAGCTTTCTTT
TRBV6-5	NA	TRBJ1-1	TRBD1	CASSYGTDRMEAFF	TGTGCCAGCAGCTATGGGACAGACCGCATGGAAGCTTTCTTT
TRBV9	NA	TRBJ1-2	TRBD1	CASSVAGTGYGYTF	TGTGCCAGCAGCGTAGCCGGGACAGGGTATGGCTACACCTTC
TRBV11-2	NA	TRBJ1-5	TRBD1	CASSQTGDSAEPQHF	TGTGCCAGCAGTCAAACAGGGGACTCGGCGGAGCCCCAGCATTTT
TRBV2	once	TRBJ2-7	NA	CASRTDSTTYEQYF	TGTGCCAGCAGGACGGACAGCACCACCTACGAGCAGTACTTC
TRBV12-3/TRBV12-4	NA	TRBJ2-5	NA	CASSFSSHETQYF	TGTGCCAGCAGTTTTTCCAGCCACGAGACCCAGTACTTC
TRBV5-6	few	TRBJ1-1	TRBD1	CASSSNGQGASEAFF	TGTGCCAGCAGCTCCAATGGACAGGGGGCTTCTGAAGCTTTCTTT
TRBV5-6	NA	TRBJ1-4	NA	CASSFGGRDGAREKLFF	TGTGCCAGCAGCTTCGGGGGGAGGGACGGGGCTCGTGAAAAACTGTTTTTT
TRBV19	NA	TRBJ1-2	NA	CASSTDPRGGYTF	TGTGCCAGTAGTACGGACCCCCGTGGCGGCTACACCTTC
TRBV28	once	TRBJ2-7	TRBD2	CASSLELAGGSSYEQYF	TGTGCCAGCAGTTTGGAACTAGCGGGGGGAAGCTCCTACGAGCAGTACTTC
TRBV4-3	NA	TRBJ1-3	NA	CASSQERGNTIYF	TGCGCCAGCAGCCAAGAACGAGGAAACACCATATATTTT
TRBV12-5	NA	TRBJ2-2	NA	CASGLVGVTGTGELFF	TGTGCTAGTGGTTTGGTAGGTGTCACGGGCACCGGGGAGCTGTTTTTT
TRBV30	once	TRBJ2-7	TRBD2	CAFRTSGGPYEQYF	TGTGCCTTTAGGACTAGCGGGGGGCCCTACGAGCAGTACTTC
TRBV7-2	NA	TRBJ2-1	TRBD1	CASSQGTGFNEQFF	TGTGCCAGCAGCCAAGGGACAGGATTCAATGAGCAGTTCTTC
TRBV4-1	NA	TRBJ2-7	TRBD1	CASSQDRDSYYEQYF	TGCGCCAGCAGCCAAGATAGGGACAGTTACTACGAGCAGTACTTC
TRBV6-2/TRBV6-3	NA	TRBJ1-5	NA	CASSTDRSNQPQHF	TGTGCCAGCAGCACAGACAGAAGCAATCAGCCCCAGCATTTT
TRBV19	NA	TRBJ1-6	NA	CATGTSSYNSPLHF	TGTGCCACTGGGACCAGCTCCTATAATTCACCCCTCCACTTT
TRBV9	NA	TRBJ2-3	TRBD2	CASSGLAGSRIDTQYF	TGTGCCAGCAGCGGACTAGCGGGTTCTCGGATAGATACGCAGTATTTT
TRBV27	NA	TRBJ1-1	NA	CASSLYRDRNTEAFF	TGTGCCAGCAGTTTATACAGGGATCGGAACACTGAAGCTTTCTTT
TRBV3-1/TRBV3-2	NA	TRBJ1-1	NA	CASSQADSIAFF	TGTGCCAGCAGCCAGGCAGACAGTATAGCTTTCTTT
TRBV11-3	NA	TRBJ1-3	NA	CASSLDHRNTIYF	TGTGCCAGCAGCTTAGACCACAGAAACACCATATATTTT
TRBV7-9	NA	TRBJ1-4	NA	CASSLDGTNEKLFF	TGTGCCAGCAGTCTGGACGGAACTAATGAAAAACTGTTTTTT
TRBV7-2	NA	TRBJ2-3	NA	CASSLGDRGRSTDTQYF	TGTGCCAGCAGCCTAGGGGACCGGGGGAGAAGCACAGATACGCAGTATTTT
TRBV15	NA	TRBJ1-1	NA	CATSRAQGPNTEAFF	TGTGCCACCAGCAGGGCTCAAGGCCCGAACACTGAAGCTTTCTTT
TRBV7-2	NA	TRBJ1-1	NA	CASSPWENTEAFF	TGTGCCAGCAGTCCCTGGGAGAACACTGAAGCTTTCTTT
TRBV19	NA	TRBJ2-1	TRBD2	CASSIGLADIYNEQFF	TGTGCCAGTAGTATTGGACTAGCGGACATTTACAATGAGCAGTTCTTC
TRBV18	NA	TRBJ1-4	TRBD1	CASSPGTDEKLFF	TGTGCCAGCTCACCGGGGACAGATGAAAAACTGTTTTTT